The source of this T cell receptor beta chain is a study of CD8+ T cells in alopecia areata. RNA, once extracted, was reverse transcribed into cDNA for use as the sequencing template. The assay was immunoSEQ multiplex PCR, and TCRdb's table has in-frame clones only and misses some. The repertoire holds 150,000 to 200,000 clones, with just under 65% as singletons. For this clone: Its antigen is unknown.

Treatment specified: oral pan-JAK inhibitor, 5-10 mg twice daily. The investigators collected lesional scalp punch biopsies and peripheral blood from alopecia areata patients. Study results and caveats: Affected lesional scalp, above all in alopecia totalis/universalis, was more clonal than normal scalp. Clarity of TCR sharing across patients fell short of that in mice, possibly HLA-related. Both scalp clonality and the expanded CD8+ clones among the top 100 showed a significant decrease with tofacitinib.

CDR3 length: 13 amino acids. Germline CDR1 reads SGHRS; CDR2 reads YFSETQ. The V and J ends lost 5 bases and 8 bases respectively, with 11 bases between them. The TCR comes from a human donor with alopecia areata. This specimen consisted of CD4+ T cells sorted from blood, obtained around week 50, from a patient treated with tofacitinib. The chain carries TRBV5-1 and TRBJ1-6; maybe TRBD1 (6 bases). CDR3: CASRERQDSPLHF. The CDR3 DNA reads as TGCGCCAGCAGGGAGAGACAGGATTCACCCCTCCACTTT.